The entry that follows covers one T cell receptor beta chain sequence. TCRdb keeps only in-frame clones here, not all; method: immunoSEQ multiplex PCR. This table holds roughly 80,000 clones, 70% to 85% found once. The source of the sample is a study of T cell clones after liver transplantation. Across the whole study: Post-transplant blood was tracked for graft-donor-reactive T cell clones identified in a pre-transplant mixed lymphocyte reaction. Standard immunosuppression, with no induction, continued until 12-24 months after transplant.

The source is a human patient who received a liver transplant. Some T cells may originate from the graft donor. The sample here was CD4+ T cells from blood, taken 46 months after liver transplant.

CDR3 residues: CASSLGSGANVLTF. In DNA, the CDR3 is TGTGCCAGCAGCTTAGGCTCTGGGGCCAACGTCCTGACTTTC. The chain links TRBV11-2 to TRBJ2-6, with D unresolved. The CDR3 loop spans 14 amino acids. From germline, CDR1 is SGHAT and CDR2 FQNNGV. Trimming pared 1 base from V and 0 bases from J, leaving 1 base between.